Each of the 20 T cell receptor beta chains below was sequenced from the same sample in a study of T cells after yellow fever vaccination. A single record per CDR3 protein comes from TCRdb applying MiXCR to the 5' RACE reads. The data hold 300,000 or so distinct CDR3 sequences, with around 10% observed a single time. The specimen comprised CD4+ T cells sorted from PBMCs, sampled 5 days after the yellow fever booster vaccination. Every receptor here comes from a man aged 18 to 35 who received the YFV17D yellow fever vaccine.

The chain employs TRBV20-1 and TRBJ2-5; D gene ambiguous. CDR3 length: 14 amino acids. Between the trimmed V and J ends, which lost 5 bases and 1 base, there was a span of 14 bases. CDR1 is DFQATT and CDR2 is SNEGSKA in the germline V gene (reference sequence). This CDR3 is CSAVPGSAQETQYF. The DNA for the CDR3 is TGCAGTGCTGTCCCCGGGTCAGCCCAAGAGACCCAGTACTTC.

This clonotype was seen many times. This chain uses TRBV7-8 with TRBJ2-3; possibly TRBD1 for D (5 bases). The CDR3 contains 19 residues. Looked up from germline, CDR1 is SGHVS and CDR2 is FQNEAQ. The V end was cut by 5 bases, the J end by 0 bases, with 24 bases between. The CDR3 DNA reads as TGTGCCAGCAGCCCAACACAGGATACTCTTCCCTCTAGCACAGATACGCAGTATTTT. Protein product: CASSPTQDTLPSSTDTQYF. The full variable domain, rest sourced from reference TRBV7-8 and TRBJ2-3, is GAGVSQSPRYKVAKRGQDVALRCDPISGHVSLFWYQQALGQGPEFLTYFQNEAQLDKSGLPSDRFFAERPEGSVSTLKIQRTQQEDSAVYLCASSPTQDTLPSSTDTQYFGPGTRLTVL.

The CDR3 region is CASSRNPRGSGANVLTF. The CDR3, as DNA: TGCGCCAGCAGCCGGAATCCCAGGGGCTCTGGGGCCAACGTCCTGACTTTC. The chain joins TRBV4-3 to TRBJ2-6, with D perhaps matching TRBD1 (6 bases). Germline values: CDR1 LGHNA, CDR2 YSLEER. Between the trimmed V and J ends, which lost 4 bases and 0 bases, there was a span of 13 bases. This CDR3 is 17 amino acids long.

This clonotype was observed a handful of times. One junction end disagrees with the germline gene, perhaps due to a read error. Written as DNA, the CDR3 is TGTGCCAGCAGACAATCGGGAAGCTCTGGAAACACCATATATTTT. Encoded protein: CASRQSGSSGNTIYF. The rearrangement links TRBV16 to TRBJ1-3; D is unclear. This CDR3 spans 15 amino acids. Germline V gene lookup returns CDR1 KGHSY and CDR2 FQNENV.

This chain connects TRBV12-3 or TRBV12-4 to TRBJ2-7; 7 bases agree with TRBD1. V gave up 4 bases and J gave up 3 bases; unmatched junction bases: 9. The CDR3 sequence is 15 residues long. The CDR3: CASSYRGTEDYEQYF. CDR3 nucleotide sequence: TGTGCCAGCAGTTACCGAGGGACAGAGGACTACGAGCAGTACTTC.

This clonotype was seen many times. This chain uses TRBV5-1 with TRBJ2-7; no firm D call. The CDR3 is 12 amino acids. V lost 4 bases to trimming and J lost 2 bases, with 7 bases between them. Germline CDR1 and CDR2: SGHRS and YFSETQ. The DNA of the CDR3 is TGCGCCAGCAGCAGGGAAGCCTACGAGCAGTACTTC. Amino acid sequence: CASSREAYEQYF.

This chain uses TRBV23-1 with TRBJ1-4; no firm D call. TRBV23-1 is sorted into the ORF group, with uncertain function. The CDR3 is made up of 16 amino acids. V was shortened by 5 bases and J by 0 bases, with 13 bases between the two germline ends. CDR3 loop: CASSSGRAATNEKLFF. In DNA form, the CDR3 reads TGCGCCAGCAGTTCTGGCAGAGCTGCAACTAATGAAAAACTGTTTTTT.

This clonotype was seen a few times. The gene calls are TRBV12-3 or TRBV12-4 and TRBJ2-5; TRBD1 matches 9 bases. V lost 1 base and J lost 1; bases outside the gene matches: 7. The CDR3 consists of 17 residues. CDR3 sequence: CASSLGRTGELQETQYF. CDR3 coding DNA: TGTGCCAGCAGTTTAGGACGGACAGGGGAGCTCCAAGAGACCCAGTACTTC.

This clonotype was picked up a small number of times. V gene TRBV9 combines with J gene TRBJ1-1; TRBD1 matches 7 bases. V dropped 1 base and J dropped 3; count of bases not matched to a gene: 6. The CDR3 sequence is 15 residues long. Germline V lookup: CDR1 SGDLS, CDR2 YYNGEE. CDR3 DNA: TGTGCCAGCAGCGTAAATATGGGGACAGACACTGAAGCTTTCTTT. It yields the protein CASSVNMGTDTEAFF.

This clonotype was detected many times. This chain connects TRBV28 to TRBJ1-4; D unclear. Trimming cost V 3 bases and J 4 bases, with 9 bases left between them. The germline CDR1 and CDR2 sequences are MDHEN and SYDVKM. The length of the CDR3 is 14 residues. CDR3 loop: CASSLYRHNEKLFF. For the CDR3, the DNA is TGTGCCAGCAGTTTGTATCGCCATAATGAAAAACTGTTTTTT.

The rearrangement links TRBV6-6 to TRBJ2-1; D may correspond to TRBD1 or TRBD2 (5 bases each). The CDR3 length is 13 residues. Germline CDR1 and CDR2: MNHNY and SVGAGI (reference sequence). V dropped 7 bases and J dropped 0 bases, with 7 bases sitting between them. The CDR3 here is CASTGTSYNEQFF. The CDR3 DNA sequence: TGTGCCAGCACTGGGACCTCCTACAATGAGCAGTTCTTC.

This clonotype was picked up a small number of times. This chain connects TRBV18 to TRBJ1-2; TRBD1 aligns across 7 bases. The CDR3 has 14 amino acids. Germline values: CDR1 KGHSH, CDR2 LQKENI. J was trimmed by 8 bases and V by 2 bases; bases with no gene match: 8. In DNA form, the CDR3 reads TGTGCCAGCTCACCATACGACAGGGCCCTCGGCTACACCTTC. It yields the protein CASSPYDRALGYTF.

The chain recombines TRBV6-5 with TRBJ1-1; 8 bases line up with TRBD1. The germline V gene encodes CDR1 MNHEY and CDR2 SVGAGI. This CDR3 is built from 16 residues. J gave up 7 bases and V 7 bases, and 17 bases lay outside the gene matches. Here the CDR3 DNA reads TGTGCCAGCACCCGAAGACAGGGGATAACTCTGGGTGAAGCTTTCTTT. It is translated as CASTRRQGITLGEAFF.

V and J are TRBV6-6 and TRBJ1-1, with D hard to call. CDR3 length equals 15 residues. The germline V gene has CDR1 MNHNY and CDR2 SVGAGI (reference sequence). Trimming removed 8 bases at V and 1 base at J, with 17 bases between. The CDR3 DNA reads TGTGCCAGCGGAGACACAGCGGGGAGGAACACTGAAGCTTTCTTT. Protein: CASGDTAGRNTEAFF.

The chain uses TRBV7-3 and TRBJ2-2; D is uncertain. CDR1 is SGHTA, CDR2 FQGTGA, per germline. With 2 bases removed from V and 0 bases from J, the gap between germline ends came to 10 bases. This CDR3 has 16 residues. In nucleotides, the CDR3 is TGTGCCAGCAGCTTATCATCAGCCGCGAACACCGGGGAGCTGTTTTTT. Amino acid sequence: CASSLSSAANTGELFF. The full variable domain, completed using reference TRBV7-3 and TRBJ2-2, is GAGVSQTPSNKVTEKGKYVELRCDPISGHTALYWYRQSLGQGPEFLIYFQGTGAADDSGLPNDRFFAVRPEGSVSTLKIQRTERGDSAVYLCASSLSSAANTGELFFGEGSRLTVL.

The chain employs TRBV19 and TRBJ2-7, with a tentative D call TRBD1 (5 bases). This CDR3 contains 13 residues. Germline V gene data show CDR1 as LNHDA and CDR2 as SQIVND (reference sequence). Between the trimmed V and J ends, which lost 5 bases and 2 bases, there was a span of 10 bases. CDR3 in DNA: TGTGCCAGTAGTGTGGACACCCCCTACGAGCAGTACTTC. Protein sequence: CASSVDTPYEQYF.

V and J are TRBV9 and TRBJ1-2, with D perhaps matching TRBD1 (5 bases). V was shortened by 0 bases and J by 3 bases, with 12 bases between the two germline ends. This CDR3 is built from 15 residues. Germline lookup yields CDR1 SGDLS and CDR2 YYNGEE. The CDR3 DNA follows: TGTGCCAGCAGCGTAGACAGGATCTCTGACTATGGCTACACCTTC. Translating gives CASSVDRISDYGYTF. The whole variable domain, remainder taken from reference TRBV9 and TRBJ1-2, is DSGVTQTPKHLITATGQRVTLRCSPRSGDLSVYWYQQSLDQGLQFLIQYYNGEERAKGNILERFSAQQFPDLHSELNLSSLELGDSALYFCASSVDRISDYGYTFGSGTRLTVV.

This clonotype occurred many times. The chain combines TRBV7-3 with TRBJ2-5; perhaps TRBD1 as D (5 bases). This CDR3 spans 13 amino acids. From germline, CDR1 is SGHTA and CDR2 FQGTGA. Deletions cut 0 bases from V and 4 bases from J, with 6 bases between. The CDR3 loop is CASSLTGAETQYF. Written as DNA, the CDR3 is TGTGCCAGCAGCTTAACAGGGGCAGAGACCCAGTACTTC.

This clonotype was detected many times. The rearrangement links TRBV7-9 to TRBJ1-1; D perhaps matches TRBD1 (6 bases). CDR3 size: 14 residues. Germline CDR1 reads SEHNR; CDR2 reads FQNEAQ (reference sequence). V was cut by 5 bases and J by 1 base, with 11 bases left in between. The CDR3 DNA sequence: TGTGCCAGCAGCAAGCAGACAGGGAACACTGAAGCTTTCTTT. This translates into CASSKQTGNTEAFF.

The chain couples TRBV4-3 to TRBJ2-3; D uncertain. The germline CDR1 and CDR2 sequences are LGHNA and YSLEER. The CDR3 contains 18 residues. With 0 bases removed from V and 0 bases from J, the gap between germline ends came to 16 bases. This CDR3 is CASSQDAMAVPSTDTQYF. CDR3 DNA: TGCGCCAGCAGCCAAGATGCAATGGCCGTCCCGAGCACAGATACGCAGTATTTT.